A selection of T cell receptor beta chains follows, all from one sample in a study of breast tumors, draining lymph nodes, adjacent tissues. Each CDR3 protein gets one entry after TCRdb re-called the multiplex PCR reads with MiXCR. The data show 270,000 or so distinct CDR3 sequences, around 30% seen once. Sequenced input: axillary lymph node tissue. These receptor sequences come from a female donor with breast cancer. Some clones in this sample may be carry-over from other donors' samples. The CDR3 runs from the conserved cysteine through the conserved F or W. Each record gives: V gene, CDR3 length, D gene, J gene, clone size, CDR3 protein, CDR3 DNA. A D gene is named only where the DNA matches it firmly. Size tells how often a clone was seen (once, few, many) or the class of an expanded clone, and some rows leave it out.

TRBV19	14	TRBD1	TRBJ1-6	many	CASSDRGRTSPLHF	TGTGCCAGTAGTGATAGGGGGCGGACTTCACCCCTCCACTTT
TRBV11-2	14	NA	TRBJ1-1	NA	CASSLAQGTAEAFF	TGTGCCAGCAGCTTGGCTCAGGGGACGGCTGAAGCTTTCTTT
TRBV9	12	NA	TRBJ2-1	many	CASSGRANEQFF	TGTGCCAGCAGCGGGAGGGCAAATGAGCAGTTCTTC
TRBV5-6	14	NA	TRBJ2-5	NA	CASNLPTTAETQYF	TGTGCCAGCAACTTGCCGACTACCGCGGAGACCCAGTACTTC
TRBV19	15	NA	TRBJ1-2	many	CASSPQGRGPYGYTF	TGTGCCAGTAGTCCACAGGGAAGAGGTCCCTATGGCTACACCTTC
TRBV28	12	NA	TRBJ2-7	NA	CASSFSPTGQYF	TGTGCCAGCAGTTTCTCCCCGACAGGGCAGTACTTC
TRBV5-1	15	TRBD2	TRBJ2-7	NA	CASRLGTSGGYEQYF	TGCGCCAGCAGACTCGGGACTAGCGGGGGGTACGAGCAGTACTTC
TRBV24-1	14	NA	TRBJ2-3	many	CATSDDAIPDTQYF	TGTGCCACCAGTGATGACGCTATCCCAGATACGCAGTATTTT
TRBV19	13	NA	TRBJ1-4	many	CASSLHGEEKLFF	TGTGCCAGTAGTCTGCACGGAGAAGAAAAACTGTTTTTT
TRBV20-1	14	TRBD2	TRBJ2-7	many	CSARETSASYEQYF	TGCAGTGCTAGAGAAACTAGCGCGTCCTACGAGCAGTACTTC
TRBV4-2	15	TRBD1	TRBJ2-7	many	CASSPAGQGTYEQYF	TGTGCCAGCAGCCCAGCTGGACAGGGAACCTACGAGCAGTACTTC
TRBV20-1	14	NA	TRBJ2-5	many	CSARGVYPQETQYF	TGCAGTGCTAGAGGAGTCTACCCACAAGAGACCCAGTACTTC
TRBV11-2	14	NA	TRBJ2-3	many	CASSLSHSTDTQYF	TGTGCCAGCAGCTTAAGCCATAGCACAGATACGCAGTATTTT
TRBV18	13	TRBD1	TRBJ1-4	NA	CASPQNRGEKLFF	TGTGCCAGCCCACAGAACAGGGGAGAAAAACTGTTTTTT
TRBV20-1	15	TRBD2	TRBJ2-3	many	CSAPRLAGDEMTQYF	TGCAGTGCTCCCCGACTAGCGGGGGATGAAATGACGCAGTATTTT
TRBV15	17	TRBD2	TRBJ2-2	NA	CATSRDTSGRNTGELFF	TGTGCCACCAGCAGAGACACTAGCGGGAGGAACACCGGGGAGCTGTTTTTT
TRBV30	11	TRBD2	TRBJ2-7	many	CACPSGNKQYF	TGTGCCTGCCCTAGCGGGAACAAGCAGTACTTC
TRBV6-1	12	NA	TRBJ2-7	NA	CASRSGVYEQYF	TGTGCCAGCAGATCGGGTGTTTACGAGCAGTACTTC
TRBV20-1	17	TRBD1	TRBJ2-5	many	CSARDPWTGGLQETQYF	TGCAGTGCTAGAGATCCTTGGACAGGGGGCTTGCAAGAGACCCAGTACTTC
TRBV20-1	21	TRBD2	TRBJ2-3	NA	CSARRTSGTRDGPFSTDTQYF	TGCAGTGCTAGGAGAACTAGCGGGACTCGAGATGGGCCTTTTAGCACAGATACGCAGTATTTT
TRBV30	12	NA	TRBJ2-3	many	CVFAAVADTQYF	TGTGTCTTTGCTGCAGTCGCCGATACGCAGTATTTT
TRBV28	17	TRBD2	TRBJ2-7	few	CASSPGFGLAGGGEQYF	TGTGCCAGCAGTCCCGGTTTCGGGCTAGCGGGGGGCGGAGAGCAGTACTTC
TRBV9	15	NA	TRBJ1-1	NA	CASSVEDRLNTEAFF	TGTGCCAGCAGCGTAGAAGACAGGTTGAACACTGAAGCTTTCTTT
TRBV15	15	NA	TRBJ2-5	many	CATSRVELARQTQYF	TGTGCCACCAGCAGAGTGGAACTAGCTAGGCAGACCCAGTACTTC